These 28 T cell receptor beta chains were sequenced from one sample in a study of blood T cell repertoires in COVID-19. This table comes from immunoSEQ multiplex PCR, and its TCRdb copy is limited to in-frame clones, with some not included. The data show about 220,000 clones, about 85% seen once. The sequenced material came from peripheral blood. These receptors were obtained from a man aged 25-40 years with active or convalescent COVID-19.

The V call is TRBV13, the J call TRBJ2-5; D is unresolved. The CDR3 extends over 12 amino acids. Germline loops: CDR1 PRHDT, CDR2 FYEKMQ (reference sequence). V was clipped by 5 bases and J by 5 bases, with 9 bases between them. CDR3 sequence reads: CASSALEETQYF. As DNA, the CDR3 is TGTGCCAGCAGCGCATTGGAGGAGACCCAGTACTTC.

The rearrangement joins TRBV10-3 to TRBJ1-2; possible D gene TRBD1, 5 bases. The ends were cut back, 6 bases at V and 3 bases at J, with 11 bases in the middle. The CDR3 extends over 13 amino acids. Germline V CDR1 and CDR2: ENHRY, SYGVKD. The chain's CDR3 is CAIRQGGDYGYTF. The CDR3 bases are TGTGCCATCAGGCAGGGAGGGGACTATGGCTACACCTTC.

The chain joins TRBV3-1 (or the pseudogene TRBV3-2) to TRBJ2-7; TRBD2 matches at 11 bases. The CDR3 has 15 residues. V lost 6 bases, J lost 5 bases, and 9 bases stayed unmatched. Germline V lookup: CDR1 LGHDT, CDR2 YNNKEL (reference sequence). CDR3 in amino acids: CASRPHTSGSNEQYF. In DNA form, the CDR3 reads TGTGCCAGCAGGCCTCATACTAGCGGGAGTAACGAGCAGTACTTC.

This chain connects TRBV18 to TRBJ1-2; the match to TRBD1 covers 8 bases. CDR3 length equals 13 residues. The germline CDR1 and CDR2 sequences are KGHSH and LQKENI. The J segment lost 4 bases and the V segment lost 6 bases, leaving 4 bases of the junction unmatched. CDR3 sequence reads: CASSHGTGYGYTF. In nucleotides, the CDR3 is TGTGCCAGCTCCCACGGGACAGGCTATGGCTACACCTTC.

The chain carries TRBV9 and TRBJ2-1, with D possibly being TRBD2 (6 bases). Germline CDR1 reads SGDLS; CDR2 reads YYNGEE. Deletions cut 0 bases from V and 5 bases from J, with 12 bases between. There are 15 residues in the CDR3. The CDR3 protein is CASSVEGRGNNEQFF. As DNA, the CDR3 is TGTGCCAGCAGCGTAGAGGGGCGGGGAAACAATGAGCAGTTCTTC. Variable domain in full (rest from reference TRBV9 and TRBJ2-1): DSGVTQTPKHLITATGQRVTLRCSPRSGDLSVYWYQQSLDQGLQFLIQYYNGEERAKGNILERFSAQQFPDLHSELNLSSLELGDSALYFCASSVEGRGNNEQFFGPGTRLTVL.

This clone was recorded once. The chain has TRBV15 and TRBJ1-2; no reliable D call. Germline assignment: CDR1 LNHNV and CDR2 YYDKDF (reference sequence). This CDR3 comprises 12 residues. Trimming removed 3 bases from V and 1 base from J, with 3 bases in between. The CDR3 bases are TGTGCCACCAGCAGCCATAACTATGGCTACACCTTC. Translating gives CATSSHNYGYTF.

The chain is built from TRBV23-1 and TRBJ2-1; D unresolved. TRBV23-1 is flagged as an ORF with uncertain function. CDR3 length: 13 amino acids. Trimming took off 4 bases at V and 5 bases at J, with 9 bases between the two ends. The CDR3 DNA sequence: TGCGCCAGCAGTCTTGACTTTCACAATGAGCAGTTCTTC. It yields the protein CASSLDFHNEQFF.

The rearrangement uses TRBV4-1 and TRBJ1-2; 11 nucleotides line up with TRBD1. Germline trimming cut 1 base from V and 6 bases from J; bases unmatched to any gene: 10. The CDR3 is 17 amino acids. CDR1 and CDR2 (germline): MGHRA, YSYEKL. DNA of the CDR3: TGCGCCAGCAGCCAAGGGGGTTTAGGACAGGGGGCCCATGGCTACACCTTC. It yields the protein CASSQGGLGQGAHGYTF.

The J gene is TRBJ1-5, the V gene TRBV29-1; D uncertain. V lost 4 bases to trimming and J lost 3 bases, with 10 bases between them. In germline, CDR1 is SQVTM, CDR2 ANQGSEA. CDR3 size: 13 residues. The CDR3, as DNA: TGCAGCGTTGGAGGGCGGAACAATCAGCCCCAGCATTTT. It encodes CSVGGRNNQPQHF.

This clone was detected only once. This chain connects TRBV27 to TRBJ2-2; D gene ambiguous. There are 12 residues in the CDR3. The germline V gene encodes CDR1 MNHEY and CDR2 SMNVEV (reference sequence). Trimming cost V 5 bases and J 5 bases, with 6 bases left between them. CDR3 bases: TGTGCCAGCAGTCCTTCGACCGGGGAGCTGTTTTTT. It encodes CASSPSTGELFF.

The CDR3: CASSFNSGSQETQYF. In DNA, the CDR3 is TGTGCCAGCAGCTTCAATAGCGGGAGCCAAGAGACCCAGTACTTC. This sequence joins TRBV7-2 and TRBJ2-5; 9 nucleotides align to TRBD2. With V trimmed by 3 bases and J by 1 base, 3 bases remained unmatched. The CDR3 consists of 15 residues. CDR1 is SGHTA and CDR2 is FQGNSA in the germline V gene.

The rearrangement uses TRBV19 and TRBJ1-4; D is perhaps TRBD1 (6 bases). The CDR3 is 15 residues long. Germline V gene sequence: CDR1 LNHDA, CDR2 SQIVND (reference sequence). Trimming took off 5 bases at V and 0 bases at J, with 10 bases between the two ends. The CDR3 reads CASSVRGATNEKLFF. The CDR3 nucleotides are TGTGCCAGTAGTGTCAGGGGTGCAACTAATGAAAAACTGTTTTTT.

V is TRBV28 and J is TRBJ2-1; D unresolved. Trimming cost V 1 base and J 12 bases, with 10 bases left between them. The CDR3 spans 12 residues. Germline assignment: CDR1 MDHEN and CDR2 SYDVKM. CDR3 residues: CASSLSPVAQFF. The CDR3 region has the DNA TGTGCCAGCAGTTTATCCCCGGTAGCGCAGTTCTTC.

The chain links TRBV6-6 to TRBJ1-6; TRBD1 is a possible D gene (5 bases). V was cut by 6 bases and J by 8 bases, with 20 bases left in between. This CDR3 region has 16 residues. The germline gives CDR1 MNHNY, CDR2 SVGAGI (reference sequence). This chain's CDR3 is CASRWDLVNYDSPLHF. The CDR3 DNA reads TGTGCCAGCAGGTGGGACTTAGTCAATTATGATTCACCCCTCCACTTT.

The rearrangement links TRBV30 to TRBJ1-1, with unresolved D. CDR1 is GTSNPN and CDR2 is SVGIG in the germline V gene (reference sequence). V lost 2 bases and J 6 bases, leaving 7 bases between the germline ends. The length of the CDR3 is 11 residues. The CDR3 here is CAWSPLAEAFF. The CDR3 bases are TGTGCCTGGAGTCCCCTAGCTGAAGCTTTCTTT.

This clone was observed a handful of times. This rearrangement joins TRBV7-9 to TRBJ2-7; 10 bases fit TRBD1. This CDR3 spans 15 amino acids. In germline, CDR1 is SEHNR, CDR2 FQNEAQ (reference sequence). V lost 5 bases, J lost 3 bases, and 7 bases stayed unmatched. This chain's CDR3 is CASSLRQGADYEQYF. The CDR3 nucleotides read TGTGCCAGCAGCCTTAGACAGGGGGCCGACTACGAGCAGTACTTC.

The chain couples TRBV24-1 to TRBJ2-3; a possible D gene is TRBD2 (5 bases). V lost 3 bases and J lost 3, with 12 bases in between. The CDR3 contains 15 residues. CDR1 KGHDR and CDR2 SFDVKD come from the germline V gene. CDR3 residues: CATSDPRVGTDTQYF. The CDR3 coding sequence is TGTGCCACCAGTGATCCGAGGGTTGGGACAGATACGCAGTATTTT.

The rearrangement links TRBV7-9 to TRBJ2-1; TRBD1 matches 7 bases. Germline-derived CDR1 and CDR2 are SEHNR and FQNEAQ (reference sequence). The CDR3 is made up of 17 amino acids. Unmatched junction bases numbered 10, after V lost 5 bases and J lost 0 bases. The CDR3 reads CASSLPQGQASYNEQFF. In DNA, the CDR3 is TGTGCCAGCAGCCTACCCCAAGGACAGGCCTCCTACAATGAGCAGTTCTTC.

This chain uses TRBV6-2 or TRBV6-3 with TRBJ1-5; D might be TRBD1 (6 bases). The germline V and J ends were trimmed by 4 bases and 4 bases, with 14 bases remaining between them. Germline V gene data show CDR1 as MNHEY and CDR2 as SVGEGT. The CDR3 is 15 residues long. The CDR3 is CASSFPGTTNQPQHF. The DNA for the CDR3 is TGTGCCAGCAGTTTCCCCGGGACAACGAATCAGCCCCAGCATTTT.

The genes are TRBV3-1 (or the pseudogene TRBV3-2) and TRBJ1-4; 7 bases align to TRBD1. Unmatched junction bases numbered 8, after V lost 2 bases and J lost 8 bases. CDR3 length: 15 amino acids. Germline V gives CDR1 LGHDT, CDR2 YNNKEL (reference sequence). As DNA, the CDR3 is TGTGCCAGCAGCCAAAGAGGAACAGGGGAGGAAAAACTGTTTTTT. This sequence encodes CASSQRGTGEEKLFF.

The rearrangement links TRBV15 to TRBJ2-6; 10 bases map to TRBD1. The ends lost 5 bases at V and 0 bases at J; junction bases unmatched: 10. CDR3 size: 19 residues. CDR1 and CDR2 from the germline V gene are LNHNV and YYDKDF (reference sequence). The CDR3 DNA is TGTGCCACCAGCGGTTTCCGGGACAGGGGACTCTCTGGGGCCAACGTCCTGACTTTC. Translated, it gives CATSGFRDRGLSGANVLTF.

This clone was observed a few times. The chain uses TRBV11-2 and TRBJ2-7, with a weak D call TRBD2 (5 bases). V lost 3 bases, J lost 5 bases, and 5 bases lay in between. The germline CDR1 and CDR2 sequences are SGHAT and FQNNGV. The CDR3 contains 11 residues. This CDR3 reads CASSLTNEQYF. Here the CDR3 DNA reads TGTGCCAGCAGCTTGACTAACGAGCAGTACTTC.

In DNA, the CDR3 is TGTGCCAGCAGCGTTCACGACCCCGCCGGGACAGGGTCCGGGGAGCTGTTTTTT. Residues: CASSVHDPAGTGSGELFF. The chain uses TRBV9 and TRBJ2-2; 9 bases are a match to TRBD1. J gave up 6 bases and V 2 bases, and 14 bases lay outside the gene matches. Germline V CDR1 and CDR2: SGDLS, YYNGEE. The CDR3 runs 18 residues.

This clone has more than one count but fewer than ten. The rearrangement joins TRBV10-3 to TRBJ2-7; 7 bases line up with TRBD1. Germline CDR1 reads ENHRY; CDR2 reads SYGVKD. V shed 10 bases, J shed 3 bases, and the junction held 6 bases outside the gene matches. CDR3 size: 12 residues. The CDR3 sequence is CATNRDSYEQYF. As DNA, the CDR3 is TGTGCCACAAACCGGGACAGCTACGAGCAGTACTTC.

This sequence joins TRBV9 and TRBJ2-1; the D gene is possibly TRBD1 (6 bases). The CDR3 length is 15 residues. Germline assignment: CDR1 SGDLS and CDR2 YYNGEE. The ends were cut back, 0 bases at V and 7 bases at J, with 14 bases in the middle. CDR3 DNA: TGTGCCAGCAGCGTAGCTGGGGGCGCCTGGAATGAGCAGTTCTTC. It is translated as CASSVAGGAWNEQFF.

The chain joins TRBV9 to TRBJ2-2; maybe TRBD2 (7 bases). The CDR3 has 14 residues. V was trimmed by 4 bases and J by 6 bases, leaving 13 bases between them. From germline, CDR1 is SGDLS and CDR2 YYNGEE. The CDR3 region is CASSTSGTSGELFF. The DNA for the CDR3 is TGTGCCAGCAGCACCAGCGGGACATCCGGGGAGCTGTTTTTT.

The CDR3 DNA reads as TGTGCCAGCAGCTTAAAGGGTAGCGGGAGCGGAGAGTTCTTC. It yields the protein CASSLKGSGSGEFF. The chain links TRBV7-8 to TRBJ2-1; 9 bases align to TRBD2. CDR3 length equals 14 residues. The germline V gene encodes CDR1 SGHVS and CDR2 FQNEAQ. Trimming cost V 2 bases and J 14 bases; bases outside gene matches: 10.

This chain joins TRBV7-6 and TRBJ2-1; 10 bases fit TRBD1. The CDR3 extends over 17 amino acids. V trimming: 5 bases; J trimming: 1 base; junction bases outside the gene matches: 8. Germline CDR1 SGHVS, CDR2 FNYEAQ. CDR3 nucleotide sequence: TGTGCCAGCAGCCTCCCGACAGGGGGCGCGTCCTACAATGAGCAGTTCTTC. It encodes CASSLPTGGASYNEQFF.